This entry is about one T cell receptor (beta chain). Its antigen is not identified. This record comes from a study of cytomegalovirus exposure and HLA in healthy donors. Overall study results and limits: Indistinguishability led to the exclusion of some V segments, TRBV6-2 and TRBV6-3 included.

13 Jbeta primers and 60 Vbeta primers were used for the PCR. Assay used: immunoSEQ multiplex PCR; TCRdb lists only in-frame clones, some missing. Among 160,000 or so clones, around 85% were seen once, and the ten largest hold approximately 1.2%. The CDR3 runs 13 residues. Deletions cut 3 bases from V and 5 bases from J, with 7 bases between. Germline values: CDR1 MNHEY, CDR2 SMNVEV (reference sequence). The origin of this receptor is a man aged 50 or older in good health and CMV-seropositive. The rearrangement uses TRBV27 and TRBJ2-2; no clear D gene. The sample consisted of PBMCs. In DNA, the CDR3 is TGTGCCAGCAGTTTGACATTTACCGGGGAGCTGTTTTTT. Translated, it gives CASSLTFTGELFF.